This entry lists 16 T cell receptor beta chains sequenced from one sample in a study of T cell responses to AZD1222 COVID-19 vaccine. TCRdb keeps only in-frame clones here, not all; method: immunoSEQ multiplex PCR. The sample shows 120,000 or so clones, roughly 91% of them seen only once. Sequencing was performed on peripheral blood, taken on day 0 of AZD1222 vaccination. The receptor source for this set is an adult in good health.

The chain couples TRBV7-9 to TRBJ2-7; D call uncertain. Germline V gene lookup returns CDR1 SEHNR and CDR2 FQNEAQ (reference sequence). V lost 5 bases and J 8 bases, leaving 16 bases between the germline ends. There are 13 residues in the CDR3. Written as DNA, the CDR3 is TGTGCCAGCAGCCCCAACGAGGCCTTCAAGCAGTACTTC. Its protein is CASSPNEAFKQYF. Based on the CDR3 plus reference TRBV7-9 and TRBJ2-7, the full variable domain is DTGVSQNPRHKITKRGQNVTFRCDPISEHNRLYWYRQTLGQGPEFLTYFQNEAQLEKSRLLSDRFSAERPKGSFSTLEIQRTEQGDSAMYLCASSPNEAFKQYFGPGTRLTVT.

This clone was detected once. The V gene is TRBV5-4, the J gene TRBJ2-1, with TRBD2 identical over 9 bases. V gave up 5 bases and J gave up 3 bases; unmatched junction bases: 9. The germline gives CDR1 SGHNT, CDR2 YYREEE (reference sequence). The CDR3 consists of 16 residues. This CDR3 is CASSFRSGSNYNEQFF. Here the CDR3 DNA reads TGTGCCAGCAGTTTTCGTAGCGGGAGTAACTACAATGAGCAGTTCTTC.

This clone has more than one count but fewer than ten. The same CDR3 is also encoded by other DNA sequences in this sample. The V and J genes are TRBV28 and TRBJ1-2, with unresolved D. Germline-derived CDR1 and CDR2 are MDHEN and SYDVKM. The ends were cut back, 3 bases at V and 0 bases at J, with 2 bases in the middle. This CDR3 is built from 12 residues. CDR3 coding DNA: TGTGCCAGCAGTTTGTCTAACTATGGCTACACCTTC. Its protein is CASSLSNYGYTF.

V usage is TRBV2 and J usage is TRBJ1-2, with 9 bases fitting TRBD1. Trimming cost V 5 bases and J 7 bases; bases outside gene matches: 8. Germline V gene lookup returns CDR1 SNHLY and CDR2 FYNNEI. This CDR3 contains 14 residues. Here the CDR3 reads CASSPTRDRAGYTF. The CDR3 region has the DNA TGTGCCAGCAGTCCTACGAGGGACAGGGCTGGCTACACCTTC.

The gene calls are TRBV9 and TRBJ2-5, with 7 bases matching TRBD1. After removal of 4 bases from V and 4 bases from J, the junction contained 10 bases not matched to a gene. This CDR3 spans 15 amino acids. From germline, CDR1 is SGDLS and CDR2 YYNGEE. CDR3 sequence reads: CASSTSGQARETQYF. CDR3 bases: TGTGCCAGCAGCACCTCTGGACAGGCGCGAGAGACCCAGTACTTC.

V and J are TRBV2 and TRBJ2-7; TRBD1 is a possible D gene (6 bases). This CDR3 has 12 residues. Germline CDR1 is SNHLY and CDR2 is FYNNEI. The V and J ends lost 10 bases and 2 bases respectively, with 12 bases between them. The CDR3 DNA sequence: TGTGCCACGAGGACAGCCGCCTACGAGCAGTACTTC. Protein product: CATRTAAYEQYF.

CDR3 nucleotides: TGCGCCAGCAGCCAGACAGGGTTCGGCACTGAAGCTTTCTTT. It specifies CASSQTGFGTEAFF. This chain links TRBV4-1 with TRBJ1-1; 7 nucleotides align to TRBD1. The CDR3 is made up of 14 amino acids. Germline CDR1 MGHRA, CDR2 YSYEKL. V was clipped by 3 bases and J by 4 bases; unmatched bases: 5.

The V and J genes are TRBV28 and TRBJ1-2; no clear D. CDR1 is MDHEN, CDR2 SYDVKM, per germline. The V end lost 10 bases, the J end lost 3 bases, and 9 bases lay between the germline ends. CDR3 length: 11 residues. The CDR3 bases are TGTGCCACCAGGTGGGACTATGGCTACACCTTC. Translation gives CATRWDYGYTF.

Note on this clone: Its ends do not fully match the called genes, so a read error is possible. J is TRBJ2-7 and V is TRBV15; 8 positions agree with TRBD2. The CDR3 totals 11 residues. Germline CDR1 is LNHNV and CDR2 is YYDKDF (reference sequence). The CDR3 coding sequence is TGTACCACCAGCGGGAGTCACGAGCAGTACTTC. Translating it yields CTTSGSHEQYF.

V usage is TRBV7-9 and J usage is TRBJ1-5; 8 nucleotides align to TRBD1. The CDR3 covers 15 residues. Germline V gene sequence: CDR1 SEHNR, CDR2 FQNEAQ (reference sequence). Trimming cost V 3 bases and J 2 bases; bases outside gene matches: 3. Here the CDR3 reads CASSFGQGGNQPQHF. DNA for the CDR3: TGTGCCAGCAGCTTTGGACAGGGCGGCAATCAGCCCCAGCATTTT.

V gene TRBV6-5 combines with J gene TRBJ1-5, with a possible D match to TRBD1 (5 bases). The V end lost 4 bases, the J end lost 7 bases, and 11 bases lay between the germline ends. Germline V gives CDR1 MNHEY, CDR2 SVGAGI. The CDR3 sequence is 13 residues long. The CDR3 DNA is TGTGCCAGCAGTTGGGGGGTTCGGCAGCCCCAGCATTTT. Its translation: CASSWGVRQPQHF.

V is TRBV10-3 and J is TRBJ1-1, with D possibly being TRBD1 (6 bases). The germline V and J ends were trimmed by 6 bases and 4 bases, with 12 bases remaining between them. The germline V gene encodes CDR1 ENHRY and CDR2 SYGVKD. This CDR3 is 13 amino acids long. The CDR3 protein is CAISTGHGTEAFF. CDR3 coding DNA: TGTGCCATCAGCACAGGGCATGGCACTGAAGCTTTCTTT.

V and J are TRBV5-5 and TRBJ2-5; 12 bases match TRBD2. The CDR3 consists of 17 residues. J gave up 5 bases and V 4 bases, and 12 bases lay outside the gene matches. Looked up from germline, CDR1 is SGHKS and CDR2 is YYEKEE (reference sequence). The chain's CDR3 is CASSPTTSGSPRETQYF. The CDR3 DNA reads TGTGCCAGCAGCCCAACGACTAGCGGGAGTCCCCGGGAGACCCAGTACTTC.

V is TRBV10-1 and J is TRBJ2-1; the D gene is possibly TRBD1 (6 bases). CDR1 is WNHNN and CDR2 is SYGVQD in the germline V gene (reference sequence). The CDR3 spans 12 residues. The germline V and J ends were trimmed by 4 bases and 9 bases, with 10 bases remaining between them. This CDR3 is CASSGTGTEQFF. The CDR3 DNA follows: TGCGCCAGCAGTGGAACAGGGACTGAGCAGTTCTTC.

Details on this clone: Compared with germline, one end of the junction differs, possibly owing to a read error. V is TRBV30 and J is TRBJ1-3; the D gene is possibly TRBD1 (6 bases). Germline V gene sequence: CDR1 GTSNPN, CDR2 SVGIG (reference sequence). This CDR3 is built from 16 residues. For the CDR3, the DNA is TGTGCCCGGAGAGGGGGTACTAGGGGCTCTGGAAACACCATATATTTT. Encoded protein: CARRGGTRGSGNTIYF.

The genes are TRBV4-1 and TRBJ1-5; no definite D call. The ends were cut back, 4 bases at V and 0 bases at J, with 10 bases in the middle. This CDR3 spans 15 amino acids. Germline V gene data show CDR1 as MGHRA and CDR2 as YSYEKL. CDR3 protein: CASSPGSNSNQPQHF. Here the CDR3 DNA reads TGCGCCAGCAGCCCGGGCTCGAATAGCAATCAGCCCCAGCATTTT.